This TCR beta chain is drawn from a study of cytomegalovirus exposure and HLA in healthy donors. The PCR made use of 60 Vbeta and 13 Jbeta primers. TCRdb's copy holds only in-frame clones and misses some; the assay was immunoSEQ multiplex PCR. This sample has 140,000 to 150,000 clones; 75% to 80% occur once, and the top ten carry less than 5%. About this clone itself: Antigen specificity is unknown.

Findings of the study overall: By a later analysis, the bulk of CMV-associated TCR beta chains appeared HLA-restricted. Most subjects' HLA-A and HLA-B alleles were reportedly predicted from TCR beta sequences.

The V end lost 3 bases, the J end lost 3 bases, and 11 bases lay between the germline ends. CDR3 length: 15 amino acids. Germline CDR1 and CDR2: SEHNR and FQNEAQ (reference sequence). The sequenced sample consisted of PBMCs. This sequence was found in a male donor in good health and CMV-seronegative. The chain is built from TRBV7-9 and TRBJ2-2, with TRBD1 as a possible D gene (5 bases). CDR3 nucleotides: TGTGCCAGCAGCTTTCGCAGGGCGGACACCGGGGAGCTGTTTTTT. It yields the protein CASSFRRADTGELFF.